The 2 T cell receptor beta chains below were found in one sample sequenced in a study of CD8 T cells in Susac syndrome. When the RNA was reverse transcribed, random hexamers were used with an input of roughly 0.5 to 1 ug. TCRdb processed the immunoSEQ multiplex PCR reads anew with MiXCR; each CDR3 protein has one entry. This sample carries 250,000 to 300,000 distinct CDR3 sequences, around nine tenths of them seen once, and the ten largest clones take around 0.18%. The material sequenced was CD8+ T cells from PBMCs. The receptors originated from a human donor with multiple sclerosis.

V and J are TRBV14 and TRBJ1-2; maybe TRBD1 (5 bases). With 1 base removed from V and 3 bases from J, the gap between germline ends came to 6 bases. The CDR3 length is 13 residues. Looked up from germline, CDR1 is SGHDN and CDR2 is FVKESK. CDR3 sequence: CASSQARDYGYTF. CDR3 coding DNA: TGTGCCAGCAGCCAAGCCAGGGACTATGGCTACACCTTC.

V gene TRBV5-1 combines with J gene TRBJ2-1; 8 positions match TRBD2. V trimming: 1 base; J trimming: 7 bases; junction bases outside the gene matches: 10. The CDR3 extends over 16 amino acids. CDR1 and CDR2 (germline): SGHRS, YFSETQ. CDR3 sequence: CASSLITAGVGNEQFF. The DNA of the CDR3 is TGCGCCAGCAGCTTGATCACAGCGGGAGTAGGGAATGAGCAGTTCTTC.